This TCR beta chain was captured in a study of blood T cell repertoires in COVID-19. V was trimmed by 1 base and J by 4 bases, leaving 20 bases between them. The CDR3 has 18 amino acids. The germline V gene encodes CDR1 MNHNS and CDR2 SASEGT. Libraries were prepared by immunoSEQ multiplex PCR; TCRdb keeps only in-frame clonotypes and omits some of them. The sample yields hundreds of thousands of clones, 90% seen once. This chain links TRBV6-1 with TRBJ1-5, with D possibly being TRBD1 (5 bases). The specimen sequenced was PBMCs or T cells enriched from blood (not recorded which). The origin of this receptor is a man aged 55 to 69 who had recovered from COVID-19. CDR3 region: CASSEVWAGGTSNQPQHF. In DNA, the CDR3 is TGTGCCAGCAGTGAAGTTTGGGCCGGGGGGACCAGTAATCAGCCCCAGCATTTT.